This T cell receptor (beta chain) was recovered during a study of spatial heterogeneity in lung cancer. The study, taken as a whole, reports: Mutation counts in tumors were tracked by counts of expanded intratumoral alpha and beta TCRs.

This clonotype showed up many times. Its antigen remains unknown. Losses at the gene ends were 1 base for V and 6 bases for J; bases not matched to a gene: 8. The CDR3 totals 17 residues. Germline V gene sequence: CDR1 LGHNA, CDR2 YSLEER. This sample's time point: sample taken at primary tumor resection. Extraction of whole RNA from tumor, nontumor lung or frozen PBMC preceded unsorted sequencing. TCRdb passed the 5' RACE reads through MiXCR, listing each CDR3 protein once. The sample lists 25,000 to 30,000 distinct CDR3 sequences; 7.1% were seen once. This receptor was obtained from a male donor with early-stage non-small cell lung cancer. V is TRBV4-3 and J is TRBJ2-3; 12 bases are shared with TRBD2. Sequences were derived from lung tumor tissue, sampled at surgery. The CDR3 DNA reads as TGCGCCAGCAGCCAAGCCCCTAGCGGGGGGGCAGGTGATACGCAGTATTTT. Its protein product is CASSQAPSGGAGDTQYF.